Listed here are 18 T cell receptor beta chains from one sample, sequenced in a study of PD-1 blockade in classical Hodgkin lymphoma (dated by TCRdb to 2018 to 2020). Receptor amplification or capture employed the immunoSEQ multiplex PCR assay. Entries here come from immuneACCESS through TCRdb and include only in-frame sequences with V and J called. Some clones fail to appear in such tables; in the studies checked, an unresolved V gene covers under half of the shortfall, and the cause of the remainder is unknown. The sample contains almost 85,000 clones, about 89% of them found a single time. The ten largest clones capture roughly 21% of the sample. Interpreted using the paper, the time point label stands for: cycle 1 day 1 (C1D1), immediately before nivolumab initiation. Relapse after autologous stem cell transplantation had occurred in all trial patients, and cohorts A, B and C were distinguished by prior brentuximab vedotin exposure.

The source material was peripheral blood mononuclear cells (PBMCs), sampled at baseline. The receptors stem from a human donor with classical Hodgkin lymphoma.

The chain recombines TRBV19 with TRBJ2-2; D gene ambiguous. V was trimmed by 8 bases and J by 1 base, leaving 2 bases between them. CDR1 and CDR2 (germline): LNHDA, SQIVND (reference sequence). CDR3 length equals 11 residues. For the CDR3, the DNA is TGTGCCAGTCAGAACACCGGGGAGCTGTTTTTT. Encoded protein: CASQNTGELFF.

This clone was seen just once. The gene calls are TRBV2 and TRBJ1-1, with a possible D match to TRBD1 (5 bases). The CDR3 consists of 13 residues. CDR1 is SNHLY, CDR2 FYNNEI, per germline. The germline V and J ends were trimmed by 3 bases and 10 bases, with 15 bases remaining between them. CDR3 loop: CASSDADGRGAFF. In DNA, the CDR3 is TGTGCCAGCAGTGATGCGGACGGAAGGGGAGCTTTCTTT.

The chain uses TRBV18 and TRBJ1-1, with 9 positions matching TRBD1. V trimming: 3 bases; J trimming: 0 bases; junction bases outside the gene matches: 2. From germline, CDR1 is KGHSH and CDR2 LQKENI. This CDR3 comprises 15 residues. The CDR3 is CASSPTGGLNTEAFF. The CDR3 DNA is TGTGCCAGCTCACCCACAGGGGGCTTGAACACTGAAGCTTTCTTT.

The CDR3 DNA reads as TGTGCCAGCTCGCGTACTAGCGTTAAAACAGATACGCAGTATTTT. The encoded protein is CASSRTSVKTDTQYF. The chain combines TRBV18 with TRBJ2-3; 7 nucleotides align to TRBD2. Germline trimming cut 6 bases from V and 3 bases from J; bases unmatched to any gene: 9. This CDR3 has 15 amino acids. The germline V gene encodes CDR1 KGHSH and CDR2 LQKENI.

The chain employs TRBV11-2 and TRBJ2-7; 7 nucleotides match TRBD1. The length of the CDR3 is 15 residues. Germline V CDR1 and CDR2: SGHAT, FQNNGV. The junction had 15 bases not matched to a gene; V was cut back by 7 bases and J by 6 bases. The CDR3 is CASTPGQWYGFEQYF. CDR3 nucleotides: TGTGCCAGCACCCCGGGACAGTGGTACGGCTTCGAGCAGTACTTC. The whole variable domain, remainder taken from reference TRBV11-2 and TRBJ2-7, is EAGVAQSPRYKIIEKRQSVAFWCNPISGHATLYWYQQILGQGPKLLIQFQNNGVVDDSQLPKDRFSAERLKGVDSTLKIQPAKLEDSAVYLCASTPGQWYGFEQYFGPGTRLTVT.

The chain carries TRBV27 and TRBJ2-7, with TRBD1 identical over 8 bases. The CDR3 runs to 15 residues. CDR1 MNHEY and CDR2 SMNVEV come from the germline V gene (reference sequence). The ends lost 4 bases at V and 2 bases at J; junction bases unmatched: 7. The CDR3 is CASSSPGQAAYEQYF. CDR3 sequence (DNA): TGTGCCAGCAGTTCACCGGGACAGGCGGCCTACGAGCAGTACTTC.

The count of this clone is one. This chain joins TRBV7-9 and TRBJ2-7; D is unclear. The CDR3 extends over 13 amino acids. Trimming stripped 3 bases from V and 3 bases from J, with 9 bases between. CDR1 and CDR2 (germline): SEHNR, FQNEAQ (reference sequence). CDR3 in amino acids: CASSLDLFYEQYF. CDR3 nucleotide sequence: TGTGCCAGCAGCTTGGACCTCTTCTACGAGCAGTACTTC.

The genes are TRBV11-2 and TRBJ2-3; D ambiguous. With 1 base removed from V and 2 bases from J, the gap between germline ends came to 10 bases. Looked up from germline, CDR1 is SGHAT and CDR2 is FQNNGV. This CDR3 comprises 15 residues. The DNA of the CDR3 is TGTGCCAGCAGCTTAGTGGGCAGTTACACAGATACGCAGTATTTT. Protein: CASSLVGSYTDTQYF.

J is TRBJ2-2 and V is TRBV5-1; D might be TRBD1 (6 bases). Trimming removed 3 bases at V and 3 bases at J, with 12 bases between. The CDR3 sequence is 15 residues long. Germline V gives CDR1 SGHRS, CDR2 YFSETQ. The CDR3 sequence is CASSYSKGDTGELFF. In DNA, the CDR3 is TGCGCCAGCAGCTACTCGAAGGGGGACACCGGGGAGCTGTTTTTT.

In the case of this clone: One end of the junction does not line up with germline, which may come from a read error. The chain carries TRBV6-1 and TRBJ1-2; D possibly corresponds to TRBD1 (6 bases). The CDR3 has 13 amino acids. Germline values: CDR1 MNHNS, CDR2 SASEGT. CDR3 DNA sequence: TGTGCCTGCAGGGGACAAGCTAACTATGGCTACACCTTC. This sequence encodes CACRGQANYGYTF.

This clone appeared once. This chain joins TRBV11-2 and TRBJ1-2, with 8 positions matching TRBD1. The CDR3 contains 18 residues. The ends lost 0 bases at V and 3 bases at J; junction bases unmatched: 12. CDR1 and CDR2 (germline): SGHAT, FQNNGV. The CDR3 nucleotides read TGTGCCAGCAGCTTAGAGGGCACCCTACAGGGGGGGGACTATGGCTACACCTTC. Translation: CASSLEGTLQGGDYGYTF.

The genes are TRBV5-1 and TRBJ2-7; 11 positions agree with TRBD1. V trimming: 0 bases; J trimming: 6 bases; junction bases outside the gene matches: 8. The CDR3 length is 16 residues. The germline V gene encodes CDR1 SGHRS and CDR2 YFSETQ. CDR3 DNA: TGCGCCAGCAGCTTGGGGACAGGGGGCGCGACCCTCGAGCAGTACTTC. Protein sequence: CASSLGTGGATLEQYF.

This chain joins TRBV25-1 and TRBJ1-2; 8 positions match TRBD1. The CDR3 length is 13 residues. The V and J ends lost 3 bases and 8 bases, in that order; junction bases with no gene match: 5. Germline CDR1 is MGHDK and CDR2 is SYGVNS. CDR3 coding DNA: TGTGCCAGCAGTGATCGGACAGGGAGCGGCTACACCTTC. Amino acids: CASSDRTGSGYTF.

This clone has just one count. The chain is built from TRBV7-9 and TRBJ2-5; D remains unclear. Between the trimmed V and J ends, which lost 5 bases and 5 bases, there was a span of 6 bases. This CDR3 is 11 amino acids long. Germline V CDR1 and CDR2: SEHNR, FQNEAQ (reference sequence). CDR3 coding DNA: TGTGCCAGCAGCCGTGAGGAGACCCAGTACTTC. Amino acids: CASSREETQYF.

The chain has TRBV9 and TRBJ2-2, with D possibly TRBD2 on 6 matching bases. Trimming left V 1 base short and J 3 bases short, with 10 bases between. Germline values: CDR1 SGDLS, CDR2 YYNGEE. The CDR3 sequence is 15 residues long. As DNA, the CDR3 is TGTGCCAGCAGCGTAAGCGGGTCCCACACCGGGGAGCTGTTTTTT. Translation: CASSVSGSHTGELFF.

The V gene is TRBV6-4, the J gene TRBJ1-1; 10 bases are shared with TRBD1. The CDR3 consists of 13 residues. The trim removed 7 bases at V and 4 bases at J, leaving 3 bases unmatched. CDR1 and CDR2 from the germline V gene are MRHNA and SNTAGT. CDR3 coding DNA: TGTGCCAGCATGGACAGGGGGTCCACTGAAGCTTTCTTT. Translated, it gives CASMDRGSTEAFF.

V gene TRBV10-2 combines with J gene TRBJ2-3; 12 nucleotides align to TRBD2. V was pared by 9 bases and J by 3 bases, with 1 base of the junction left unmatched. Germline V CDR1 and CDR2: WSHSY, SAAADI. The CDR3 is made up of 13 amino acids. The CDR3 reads CASGLAGTDTQYF. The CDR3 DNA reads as TGCGCCAGTGGACTAGCGGGAACAGATACGCAGTATTTT.

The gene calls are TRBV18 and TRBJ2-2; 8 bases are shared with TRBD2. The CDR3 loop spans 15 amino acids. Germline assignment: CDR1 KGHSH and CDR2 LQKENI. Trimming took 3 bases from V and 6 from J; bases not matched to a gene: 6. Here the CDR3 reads CASSPGLVNAGELFF. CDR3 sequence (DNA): TGTGCCAGCTCACCGGGACTAGTAAACGCCGGGGAGCTGTTTTTT.